What follows are 14 T cell receptor beta chains derived from one specimen sequenced in a study of cytomegalovirus exposure and HLA in healthy donors. The PCR made use of 60 Vbeta and 13 Jbeta primers. The repertoire was sequenced with immunoSEQ multiplex PCR; TCRdb's copy has only in-frame clones and lacks some. The sample has about 100,000 clones. The sequenced sample consisted of PBMCs. All receptors derive from a girl between 5 and 17 years old in good health and CMV-seropositive.

V is TRBV4-1 and J is TRBJ2-1, with 9 nucleotides matching TRBD2. CDR1 and CDR2 (germline): MGHRA, YSYEKL. This CDR3 contains 17 residues. V was pared by 1 base and J by 9 bases, with 13 bases of the junction left unmatched. Written as DNA, the CDR3 is TGCGCCAGCAGCCAAGGAGGGGGCGGGGGGGCCAAGGTTGAGCAGTTCTTC. This encodes CASSQGGGGGAKVEQFF.

The chain uses TRBV18 and TRBJ1-1; TRBD1 matches 7 bases. The CDR3 length is 13 residues. Germline CDR1 is KGHSH and CDR2 is LQKENI. V dropped 4 bases and J dropped 3; count of bases not matched to a gene: 2. The CDR3 sequence is CASSRGQDTEAFF. The CDR3 DNA is TGTGCCAGCTCACGCGGACAGGACACTGAAGCTTTCTTT.

The genes are TRBV25-1 and TRBJ1-1; D is uncertain. Germline V gene lookup returns CDR1 MGHDK and CDR2 SYGVNS. The V gene lost 7 bases and the J gene lost 0 bases, with 12 bases spanning the gap. CDR3 length equals 14 residues. CDR3 nucleotides: TGTGCCAGCACCCCCACATCGATGAACACTGAAGCTTTCTTT. Translation gives CASTPTSMNTEAFF.

J is TRBJ2-1 and V is TRBV5-4, with 10 bases fitting TRBD1. Trimming cost V 4 bases and J 5 bases; bases outside gene matches: 6. The germline CDR1 and CDR2 sequences are SGHNT and YYREEE (reference sequence). This CDR3 contains 15 residues. The CDR3 loop is CASSAGTGEDNEQFF. CDR3 coding DNA: TGTGCCAGCAGCGCCGGGACAGGGGAAGACAATGAGCAGTTCTTC. The full variable domain, with the rest looked up from reference TRBV5-4 and TRBJ2-1, is ETGVTQSPTHLIKTRGQQVTLRCSSQSGHNTVSWYQQALGQGPQFIFQYYREEENGRGNFPPRFSGLQFPNYSSELNVNALELDDSALYLCASSAGTGEDNEQFFGPGTRLTVL.

V gene TRBV10-3 combines with J gene TRBJ2-5, with 8 bases matching TRBD2. The CDR3 loop spans 13 amino acids. Trimming at V came to 4 bases and at J to 4 bases, leaving 2 bases not matched to a gene. CDR1 is ENHRY, CDR2 SYGVKD, per germline. The CDR3 DNA follows: TGTGCCATCAGTGTTGGGACTAGAGAGACCCAGTACTTC. Amino acids: CAISVGTRETQYF.

The chain uses TRBV5-1 and TRBJ2-6, with D possibly TRBD1 on 5 matching bases. Germline loops: CDR1 SGHRS, CDR2 YFSETQ. With 1 base removed from V and 2 bases from J, the gap between germline ends came to 7 bases. The CDR3 covers 15 residues. The chain's CDR3 is CASSLLQAGANVLTF. CDR3 in DNA: TGCGCCAGCAGCTTGCTACAGGCTGGGGCCAACGTCCTGACTTTC.

The J gene is TRBJ1-1, the V gene TRBV11-3, with 8 positions matching TRBD1. The germline V gene encodes CDR1 SGHNT and CDR2 YENEEA. V lost 5 bases and J lost 1; bases outside the gene matches: 9. The CDR3 is made up of 16 amino acids. In DNA form, the CDR3 reads TGTGCCAGCAGCCCAGGGGGCTCAGGGCCGAACACTGAAGCTTTCTTT. It specifies CASSPGGSGPNTEAFF.

The chain links TRBV28 to TRBJ2-7, with TRBD1 matching over 7 bases. Looked up from germline, CDR1 is MDHEN and CDR2 is SYDVKM. V shed 5 bases and J 6 bases; nucleotides not matched to a gene: 7. The CDR3 spans 13 residues. CDR3 coding DNA: TGTGCCAGCAGTATACAGGGGTTTGGCGAGCAGTACGTC. Its protein product is CASSIQGFGEQYV.

This chain links TRBV28 with TRBJ1-5, with D maybe TRBD1 (6 bases). The CDR3 is made up of 14 amino acids. V gave up 6 bases and J gave up 4 bases, with 13 bases separating them. Germline assignment: CDR1 MDHEN and CDR2 SYDVKM. CDR3 nucleotide sequence: TGTGCCAGCAGGCCTTACAGGGTGAATCAGCCCCAGCATTTT. Translating it yields CASRPYRVNQPQHF.

The V call is TRBV28, the J call TRBJ2-1; 7 nucleotides align to TRBD1. Trimming took 5 bases from V and 1 from J; bases not matched to a gene: 8. Germline assignment: CDR1 MDHEN and CDR2 SYDVKM. The CDR3 runs 16 residues. CDR3 loop: CASSPEGASSYNEQFF. The CDR3 nucleotides are TGTGCCAGCAGTCCTGAGGGGGCGAGTTCCTACAATGAGCAGTTCTTC.

The V call is TRBV5-4, the J call TRBJ1-6; D is possibly TRBD1 (5 bases). CDR3 length: 16 amino acids. The germline CDR1 and CDR2 sequences are SGHNT and YYREEE (reference sequence). The V gene lost 5 bases and the J gene lost 6 bases, with 18 bases spanning the gap. CDR3 protein: CASSFRGRRSNSPLHF. DNA of the CDR3: TGTGCCAGCAGTTTCCGGGGGAGGCGTTCTAATTCACCCCTCCACTTT.

The V and J genes are TRBV6-5 and TRBJ1-4; D may be TRBD1 (5 bases). Trimming removed 4 bases at V and 10 bases at J, with 19 bases between. Germline V CDR1 and CDR2: MNHEY, SVGAGI. CDR3 length: 15 residues. The CDR3 reads CASSLGGSGGGKLFF. CDR3 nucleotides: TGTGCCAGCAGTTTGGGGGGGTCCGGCGGTGGAAAACTGTTTTTT.

The chain uses TRBV18 and TRBJ1-2; 7 positions match TRBD1. V shed 0 bases and J 5 bases; nucleotides not matched to a gene: 12. Germline CDR1 reads KGHSH; CDR2 reads LQKENI. CDR3 length: 17 amino acids. The CDR3 sequence: CASSPPTAGGLEYGYTF. The CDR3 region has the DNA TGTGCCAGCTCACCACCGACGGCAGGGGGACTCGAGTATGGCTACACCTTC.

V is TRBV29-1 and J is TRBJ2-5, with TRBD2 matching 14 bases. This CDR3 region has 13 residues. V was clipped by 8 bases and J by 5 bases; unmatched bases: 4. Germline loops: CDR1 SQVTM, CDR2 ANQGSEA. The CDR3 DNA is TGCAGCTACCGGACTAGCGGGGGGGAGACCCAGTACTTC. Translated, it gives CSYRTSGGETQYF.